The 6 T cell receptor beta chains reported below all come from one sample, sequenced in a study of T cell responses to AZD1222 COVID-19 vaccine. Here immunoSEQ multiplex PCR was the method, and the copy in TCRdb shows in-frame clones only, minus some. Of 100,000 to 150,000 clones listed, approximately 89% are singletons. The sample consisted of peripheral blood, taken on day 0 of AZD1222 vaccination. The receptors here all came from an adult in good health.

The J gene is TRBJ1-6, the V gene TRBV19; D gene ambiguous. The CDR3 has 14 residues. Germline-derived CDR1 and CDR2 are LNHDA and SQIVND (reference sequence). Trimming removed 1 base from V and 7 bases from J, with 8 bases in between. The chain's CDR3 is CASSIGQENSPLHF. As DNA, the CDR3 is TGTGCCAGTAGTATAGGGCAGGAGAATTCACCCCTCCACTTT.

The rearrangement uses TRBV3-1 (or the pseudogene TRBV3-2) and TRBJ2-2; D remains unclear. The V end lost 1 base, the J end lost 3 bases, and 3 bases lay between the germline ends. CDR3 length: 13 amino acids. CDR1 and CDR2 from the germline V gene are LGHDT and YNNKEL (reference sequence). CDR3 protein: CASSQGHTGELFF. CDR3 DNA sequence: TGTGCCAGCAGCCAAGGACACACCGGGGAGCTGTTTTTT.

The chain combines TRBV18 with TRBJ2-7, with D possibly called TRBD1 or TRBD2 (5 bases each). V was cut by 8 bases and J by 3 bases, with 14 bases left in between. The germline V gene has CDR1 KGHSH and CDR2 LQKENI. The CDR3 spans 13 residues. Written as DNA, the CDR3 is TGTGCCAGCCCGCCGGGACGGAGCTACGAGCAGTACTTC. Its protein product is CASPPGRSYEQYF.

The chain is built from TRBV30 and TRBJ2-2, with 8 bases that match TRBD1. Germline V gene lookup returns CDR1 GTSNPN and CDR2 SVGIG (reference sequence). The V gene end was trimmed by 1 base and the J gene end by 8 bases; junction bases not matched to a gene: 6. The CDR3 has 14 residues. The CDR3 region is CAWSGGQVGGELFF. CDR3 sequence (DNA): TGTGCCTGGAGTGGGGGACAGGTCGGTGGGGAGCTGTTTTTT.

The rearrangement joins TRBV6-5 to TRBJ2-7, with 12 bases matching TRBD2. The CDR3 loop spans 15 amino acids. V trimming: 8 bases; J trimming: 3 bases; junction bases outside the gene matches: 8. The germline gives CDR1 MNHEY, CDR2 SVGAGI. The chain's CDR3 is CASGASGGGSYEQYF. The CDR3 DNA is TGTGCCAGCGGGGCTAGCGGGGGGGGAAGCTACGAGCAGTACTTC.

V and J are TRBV5-1 and TRBJ2-2; 9 nucleotides align to TRBD2. The CDR3 is 14 residues long. V dropped 4 bases and J dropped 7; count of bases not matched to a gene: 5. From germline, CDR1 is SGHRS and CDR2 YFSETQ. The CDR3 is CASSPSGVGGELFF. Here the CDR3 DNA reads TGCGCCAGCAGCCCTAGCGGGGTCGGCGGGGAGCTGTTTTTT.